The clone carrying this T cell receptor (beta chain) was counted many times. Antigen: not known. This sample was taken from a study of CD8 T cells in ankylosing spondylitis. Study results and limitations: Before this, some motif variants had been reported in reactive arthritis synovial fluid and blood. Blood from ankylosing spondylitis patients appeared to carry a characteristic roughly 8-variant TCR beta motif. Relatively scarce in peripheral blood, disease-linked clones were CD8+. Reportedly, matched ankylosing spondylitis synovial fluid was significantly enriched for disease-linked clones.

With molecular barcodes, quantitative 5'-RACE was used to make the TCR beta libraries. TCRdb fed the 5' RACE reads into MiXCR, producing one record per CDR3 protein. Altogether tens of thousands of distinct CDR3 sequences are present, about 9% being singletons, with the ten largest covering 30%. V gave up 5 bases and J gave up 1 base; unmatched junction bases: 6. The CDR3 runs to 17 residues. Sequenced material: blood, either unsorted or a sorted T cell fraction (not recorded which). This chain joins TRBV12-3 or TRBV12-4 and TRBJ2-1; 12 bases map to TRBD2. This clonotype originated in a male donor with ankylosing spondylitis. CDR3: CASSPTSGRSSYNEQFF. The CDR3 DNA reads as TGTGCCAGCAGTCCTACTAGCGGGAGGTCGTCCTACAATGAGCAGTTCTTC.